A single sample is the source of the 12 T cell receptor beta chains below, sequenced in a study of cytomegalovirus exposure and HLA in healthy donors. A multiplex PCR was run with 60 Vbeta primers and 13 Jbeta primers. Produced via immunoSEQ multiplex PCR; TCRdb's table is partial and in-frame only. The top ten clones hold approximately 4.5% of a sample with roughly 110,000 clones, approximately 80% of them seen once. Source material: PBMCs. The receptors derive from a male donor in good health and CMV-seronegative.

This clone occurred a few times. V gene TRBV7-6 combines with J gene TRBJ2-1, with 8 bases that match TRBD1. The length of the CDR3 is 16 residues. Germline-derived CDR1 and CDR2 are SGHVS and FNYEAQ. The J segment lost 0 bases and the V segment lost 6 bases, leaving 7 bases of the junction unmatched. CDR3 amino acids: CASSLDRGSSYNEQFF. The CDR3 coding sequence is TGTGCCAGCAGTCTCGACAGGGGCAGCTCCTACAATGAGCAGTTCTTC.

The chain has TRBV11-2 and TRBJ2-3; D is undetermined. Trimming shortened V by 3 bases and J by 4 bases, and 5 bases separated the two germline ends. There are 12 residues in the CDR3. Germline CDR1 reads SGHAT; CDR2 reads FQNNGV. CDR3 protein: CASSFTPDTQYF. CDR3 sequence (DNA): TGTGCCAGCAGCTTCACTCCAGATACGCAGTATTTT.

V is TRBV30 and J is TRBJ2-1; D unresolved. This CDR3 spans 13 amino acids. The V end was cut by 2 bases, the J end by 7 bases, with 12 bases between. Germline V gives CDR1 GTSNPN, CDR2 SVGIG (reference sequence). The CDR3 DNA is TGTGCCTGGAGTCCAGGTGTGAATAATGAGCAGTTCTTC. This encodes CAWSPGVNNEQFF.

Only a few counts were recorded for this clone. The J gene is TRBJ2-7, the V gene TRBV19; 7 nucleotides line up with TRBD2. V was clipped by 9 bases and J by 3 bases; unmatched bases: 14. This CDR3 is 15 amino acids long. CDR1 is LNHDA and CDR2 is SQIVND in the germline V gene (reference sequence). DNA of the CDR3: TGTGCCAGCTCAATTCTAGCGGCAAACCACTACGAGCAGTACTTC. Residues: CASSILAANHYEQYF.

CDR3 amino acids: CASSQEPGQGLGYTF. In nucleotides, the CDR3 is TGCGCCAGCAGCCAAGAACCGGGACAGGGGCTCGGCTACACCTTC. V is TRBV4-1 and J is TRBJ1-2; 10 positions agree with TRBD1. CDR1 and CDR2 (germline): MGHRA, YSYEKL. Trimming at V came to 0 bases and at J to 8 bases, leaving 6 bases not matched to a gene. CDR3 size: 15 residues.

The rearrangement links TRBV12-5 to TRBJ1-2; 7 positions match TRBD1. The J segment lost 4 bases and the V segment lost 3 bases, leaving 5 bases of the junction unmatched. The V gene's germline CDR1 is LGHNT and CDR2 FRNRAP. This CDR3 region has 14 residues. The CDR3 DNA reads as TGTGCTAGTGGTTTAGGACAGGTGACCTATGGCTACACCTTC. Residues: CASGLGQVTYGYTF.

The CDR3, as DNA: TGTGCCACCAGCAGTGTACCGGGACAGGGGTTCGCCATGAACACTGAAGCTTTCTTT. It specifies CATSSVPGQGFAMNTEAFF. This chain uses TRBV15 with TRBJ1-1; 10 bases line up with TRBD1. Germline-derived CDR1 and CDR2 are LNHNV and YYDKDF (reference sequence). This CDR3 spans 19 amino acids. Germline trimming cut 3 bases from V and 0 bases from J; bases unmatched to any gene: 13.

CDR3 residues: CASRGDRELSNQPQHF. The CDR3 DNA is TGCGCCAGCAGGGGGGACAGGGAGCTCAGCAATCAGCCCCAGCATTTT. The chain employs TRBV10-1 and TRBJ1-5, with 9 bases aligning to TRBD1. Germline trimming cut 6 bases from V and 1 base from J; bases unmatched to any gene: 7. Looked up from germline, CDR1 is WNHNN and CDR2 is SYGVQD (reference sequence). The CDR3 spans 16 residues.

The chain carries TRBV29-1 and TRBJ2-3, with D possibly being TRBD1 (5 bases). V lost 7 bases and J lost 3, with 8 bases in between. There are 11 residues in the CDR3. CDR1 and CDR2 (germline): SQVTM, ANQGSEA. The CDR3 DNA follows: TGCAGCGGCAGGGTAACAGATACGCAGTATTTT. Translation: CSGRVTDTQYF.

This clone was seen only a few times. The chain combines TRBV5-1 with TRBJ2-1; 11 bases align to TRBD2. The CDR3 sequence is 17 residues long. The V gene's germline CDR1 is SGHRS and CDR2 YFSETQ. J was trimmed by 3 bases and V by 0 bases; bases with no gene match: 5. The DNA of the CDR3 is TGCGCCAGCAGCTTGGTACTAGCGGGAGTCGGCTACAATGAGCAGTTCTTC. As protein: CASSLVLAGVGYNEQFF.

The V call is TRBV5-1, the J call TRBJ2-1; 9 positions agree with TRBD1. CDR1 and CDR2 from the germline V gene are SGHRS and YFSETQ. The CDR3 has 15 residues. The V and J ends lost 6 bases and 4 bases, in that order; junction bases with no gene match: 8. CDR3 nucleotide sequence: TGCGCCAGCACCAGTGAGGGACAGGGTTACAATGAGCAGTTCTTC. Amino acids: CASTSEGQGYNEQFF.

The chain joins TRBV7-9 to TRBJ2-5, with D perhaps matching TRBD1 (6 bases). Germline CDR1 SEHNR, CDR2 FQNEAQ (reference sequence). This CDR3 contains 15 residues. V lost 5 bases and J lost 5, with 18 bases in between. The CDR3 reads CASSQYRDPTETQYF. The CDR3 DNA is TGTGCCAGCAGCCAATACAGGGACCCGACGGAGACCCAGTACTTC.